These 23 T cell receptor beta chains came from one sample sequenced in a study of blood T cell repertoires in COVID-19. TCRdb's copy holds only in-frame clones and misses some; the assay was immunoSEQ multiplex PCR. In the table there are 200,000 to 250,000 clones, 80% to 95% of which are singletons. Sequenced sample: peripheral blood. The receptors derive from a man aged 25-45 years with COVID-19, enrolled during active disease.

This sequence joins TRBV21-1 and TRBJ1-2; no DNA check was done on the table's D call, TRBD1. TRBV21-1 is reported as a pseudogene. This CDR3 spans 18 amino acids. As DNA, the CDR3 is TGTGCCAGCAGCAACTGCCGCCGGGACAGGCCCCGATCGTCTGGCTACACCTTC. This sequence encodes CASSNCRRDRPRSSGYTF.

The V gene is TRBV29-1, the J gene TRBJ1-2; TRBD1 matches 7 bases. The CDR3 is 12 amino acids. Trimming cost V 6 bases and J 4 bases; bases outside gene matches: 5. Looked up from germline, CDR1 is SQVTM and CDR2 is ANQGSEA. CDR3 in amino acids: CSVEGDSYGYTF. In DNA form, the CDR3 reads TGCAGCGTGGAGGGGGACAGCTATGGCTACACCTTC.

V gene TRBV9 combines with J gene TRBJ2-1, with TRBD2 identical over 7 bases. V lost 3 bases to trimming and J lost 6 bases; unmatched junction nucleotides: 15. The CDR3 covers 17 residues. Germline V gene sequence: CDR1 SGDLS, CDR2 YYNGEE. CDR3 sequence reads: CASSEAAGGGSSNEQFF. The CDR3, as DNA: TGTGCCAGCAGCGAGGCCGCTGGCGGGGGATCAAGCAATGAGCAGTTCTTC.

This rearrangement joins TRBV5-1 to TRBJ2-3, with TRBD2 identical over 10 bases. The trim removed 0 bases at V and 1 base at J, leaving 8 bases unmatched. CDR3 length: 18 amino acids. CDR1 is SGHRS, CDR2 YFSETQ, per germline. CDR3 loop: CASSLAPGLATGTDTQYF. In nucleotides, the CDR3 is TGCGCCAGCAGCTTGGCCCCGGGACTAGCGACAGGCACAGATACGCAGTATTTT.

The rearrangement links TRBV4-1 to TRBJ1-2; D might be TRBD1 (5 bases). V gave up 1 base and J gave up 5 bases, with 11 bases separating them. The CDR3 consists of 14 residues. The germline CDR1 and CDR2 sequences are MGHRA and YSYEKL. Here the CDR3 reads CASSQVGAVYGYTF. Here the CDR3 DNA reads TGCGCCAGCAGCCAAGTAGGGGCAGTTTATGGCTACACCTTC.

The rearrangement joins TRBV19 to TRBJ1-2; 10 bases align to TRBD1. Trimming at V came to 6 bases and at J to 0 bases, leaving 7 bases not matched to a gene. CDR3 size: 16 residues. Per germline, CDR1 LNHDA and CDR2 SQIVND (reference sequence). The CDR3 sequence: CASRGGTGASNYGYTF. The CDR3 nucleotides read TGTGCCAGTAGGGGAGGGACAGGGGCTTCTAACTATGGCTACACCTTC.

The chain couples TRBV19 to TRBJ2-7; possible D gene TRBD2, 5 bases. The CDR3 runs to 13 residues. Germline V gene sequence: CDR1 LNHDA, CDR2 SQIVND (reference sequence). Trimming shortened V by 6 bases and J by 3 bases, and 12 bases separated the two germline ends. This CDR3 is CASSVEVGYEQYF. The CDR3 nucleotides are TGTGCCAGTAGCGTGGAGGTCGGCTACGAGCAGTACTTC.

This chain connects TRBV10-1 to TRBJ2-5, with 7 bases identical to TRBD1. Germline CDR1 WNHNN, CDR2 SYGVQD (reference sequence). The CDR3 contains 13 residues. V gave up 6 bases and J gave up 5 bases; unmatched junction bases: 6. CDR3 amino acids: CASSTGQHETQYF. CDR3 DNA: TGCGCCAGCAGCACGGGACAGCACGAGACCCAGTACTTC.

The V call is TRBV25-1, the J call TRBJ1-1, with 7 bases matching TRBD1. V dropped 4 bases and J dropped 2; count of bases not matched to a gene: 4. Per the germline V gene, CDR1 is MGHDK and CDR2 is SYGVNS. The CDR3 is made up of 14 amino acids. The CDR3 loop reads CASSVGTANTEAFF. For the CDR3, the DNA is TGTGCCAGCAGTGTAGGGACAGCCAACACTGAAGCTTTCTTT.

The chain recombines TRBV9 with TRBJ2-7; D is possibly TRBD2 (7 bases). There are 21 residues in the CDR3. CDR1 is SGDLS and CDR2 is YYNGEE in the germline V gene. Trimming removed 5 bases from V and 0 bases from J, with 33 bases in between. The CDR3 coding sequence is TGTGCCAGCAGGCAATGCATATTCAATGGGGGCAGAAGCGGGGACTCCTACGAGCAGTACTTC. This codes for CASRQCIFNGGRSGDSYEQYF. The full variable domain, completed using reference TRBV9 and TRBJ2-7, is DSGVTQTPKHLITATGQRVTLRCSPRSGDLSVYWYQQSLDQGLQFLIQYYNGEERAKGNILERFSAQQFPDLHSELNLSSLELGDSALYFCASRQCIFNGGRSGDSYEQYFGPGTRLTVT.

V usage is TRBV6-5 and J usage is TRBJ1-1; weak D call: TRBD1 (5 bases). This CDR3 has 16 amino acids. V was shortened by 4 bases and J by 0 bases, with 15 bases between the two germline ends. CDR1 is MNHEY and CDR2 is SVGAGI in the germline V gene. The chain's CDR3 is CASSSPGGTLNTEAFF. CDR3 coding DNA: TGTGCCAGCAGTTCCCCCGGGGGGACTTTGAACACTGAAGCTTTCTTT.

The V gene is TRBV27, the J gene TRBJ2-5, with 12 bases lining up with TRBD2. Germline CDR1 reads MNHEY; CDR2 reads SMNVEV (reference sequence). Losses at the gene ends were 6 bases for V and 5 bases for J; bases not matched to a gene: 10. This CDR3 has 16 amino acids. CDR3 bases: TGTGCCAGCAGGACCTTCCTAGCGGGGGGGCCGGAGACCCAGTACTTC. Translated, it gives CASRTFLAGGPETQYF.

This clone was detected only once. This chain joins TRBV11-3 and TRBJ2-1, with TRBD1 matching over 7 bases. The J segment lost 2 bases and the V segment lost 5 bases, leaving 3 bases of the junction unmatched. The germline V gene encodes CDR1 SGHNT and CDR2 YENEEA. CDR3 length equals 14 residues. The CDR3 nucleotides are TGTGCCAGCAGCCACGACAGGGCCTACAATGAGCAGTTCTTC. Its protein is CASSHDRAYNEQFF.

CDR3 protein: CASTRRGSGANVLTF. CDR3 DNA sequence: TGTGCCAGCACCCGTAGGGGCTCTGGGGCCAACGTCCTGACTTTC. The chain combines TRBV28 with TRBJ2-6, with D possibly TRBD1 on 5 matching bases. Per the germline V gene, CDR1 is MDHEN and CDR2 is SYDVKM. Trimming shortened V by 7 bases and J by 0 bases, and 10 bases separated the two germline ends. This CDR3 spans 15 amino acids.

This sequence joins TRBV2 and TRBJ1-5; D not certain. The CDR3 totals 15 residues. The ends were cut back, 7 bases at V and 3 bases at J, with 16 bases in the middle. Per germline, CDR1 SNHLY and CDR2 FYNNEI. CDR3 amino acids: CASKKNPGPNQPQHF. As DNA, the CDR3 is TGTGCCAGCAAGAAAAACCCGGGTCCCAATCAGCCCCAGCATTTT.

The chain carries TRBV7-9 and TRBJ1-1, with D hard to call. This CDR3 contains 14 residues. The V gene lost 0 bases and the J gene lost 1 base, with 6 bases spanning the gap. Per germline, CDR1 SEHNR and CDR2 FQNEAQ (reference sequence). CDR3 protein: CASSLAAGNTEAFF. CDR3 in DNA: TGTGCCAGCAGCTTAGCAGCGGGGAACACTGAAGCTTTCTTT.

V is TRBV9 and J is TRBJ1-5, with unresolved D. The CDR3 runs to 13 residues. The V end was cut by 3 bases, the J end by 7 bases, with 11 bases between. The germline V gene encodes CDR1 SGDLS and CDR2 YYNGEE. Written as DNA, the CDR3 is TGTGCCAGCAGCGCCTCAGGCGACCAGCCCCAGCATTTT. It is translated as CASSASGDQPQHF. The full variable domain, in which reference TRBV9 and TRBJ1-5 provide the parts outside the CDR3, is DSGVTQTPKHLITATGQRVTLRCSPRSGDLSVYWYQQSLDQGLQFLIQYYNGEERAKGNILERFSAQQFPDLHSELNLSSLELGDSALYFCASSASGDQPQHFGDGTRLSIL.

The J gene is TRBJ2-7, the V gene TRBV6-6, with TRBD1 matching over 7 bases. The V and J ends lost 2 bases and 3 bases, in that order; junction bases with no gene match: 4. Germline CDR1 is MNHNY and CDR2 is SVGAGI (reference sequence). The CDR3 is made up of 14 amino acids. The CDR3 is CASSYTGAGYEQYF. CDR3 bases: TGTGCCAGCAGTTACACAGGGGCCGGCTACGAGCAGTACTTC.

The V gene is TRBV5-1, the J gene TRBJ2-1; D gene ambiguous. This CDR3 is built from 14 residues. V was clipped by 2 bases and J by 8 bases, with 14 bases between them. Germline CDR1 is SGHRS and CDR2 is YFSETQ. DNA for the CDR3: TGCGCCAGCAGCTTTATCGTTCGCGGCGATGAGCAGTTCTTC. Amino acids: CASSFIVRGDEQFF. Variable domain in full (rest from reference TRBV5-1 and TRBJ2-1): KAGVTQTPRYLIKTRGQQVTLSCSPISGHRSVSWYQQTPGQGLQFLFEYFSETQRNKGNFPGRFSGRQFSNSRSEMNVSTLELGDSALYLCASSFIVRGDEQFFGPGTRLTVL.

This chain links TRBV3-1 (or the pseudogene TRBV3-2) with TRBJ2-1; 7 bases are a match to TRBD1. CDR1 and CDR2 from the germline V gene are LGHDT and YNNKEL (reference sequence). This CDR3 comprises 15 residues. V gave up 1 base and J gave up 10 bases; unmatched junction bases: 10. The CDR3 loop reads CASSQGLRGGAEQFF. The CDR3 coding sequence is TGTGCCAGCAGCCAAGGTCTGCGAGGGGGCGCGGAGCAGTTCTTC.

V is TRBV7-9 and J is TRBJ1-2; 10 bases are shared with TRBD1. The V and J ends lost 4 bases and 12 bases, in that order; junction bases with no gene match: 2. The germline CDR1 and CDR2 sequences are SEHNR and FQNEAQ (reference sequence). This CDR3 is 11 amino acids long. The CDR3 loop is CASSSTGGNTF. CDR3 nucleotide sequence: TGTGCCAGCAGCTCGACAGGGGGCAACACCTTC. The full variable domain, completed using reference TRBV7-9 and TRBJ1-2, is DTGVSQNPRHKITKRGQNVTFRCDPISEHNRLYWYRQTLGQGPEFLTYFQNEAQLEKSRLLSDRFSAERPKGSFSTLEIQRTEQGDSAMYLCASSSTGGNTFGSGTRLTVV.

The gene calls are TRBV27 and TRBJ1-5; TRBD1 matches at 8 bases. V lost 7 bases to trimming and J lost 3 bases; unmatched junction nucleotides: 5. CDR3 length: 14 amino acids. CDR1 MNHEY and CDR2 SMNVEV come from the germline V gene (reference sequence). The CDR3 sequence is CASTSQGANQPQHF. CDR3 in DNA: TGTGCCAGCACTAGCCAGGGGGCCAATCAGCCCCAGCATTTT.

CDR3 loop: CASSIDRGEAFF. Written as DNA, the CDR3 is TGCGCCAGCAGCATCGACAGAGGTGAAGCTTTCTTT. The J gene is TRBJ1-1, the V gene TRBV5-1, with a weak D call TRBD1 (5 bases). CDR1 SGHRS and CDR2 YFSETQ come from the germline V gene. The CDR3 covers 12 residues. V was trimmed by 4 bases and J by 7 bases, leaving 11 bases between them.